This T cell receptor (beta chain) was observed in a study of regulatory dendritic cells for organ transplantation. Memory T cells were CD45RO+, naive were CD45RA+, sorted by FACS. Generated by immunoSEQ multiplex PCR, the TCRdb table keeps only in-frame clones and is missing some. The top ten clones hold about 0.11% of a sample with about 38,000 clones, around nine tenths of them seen once. This CDR3 contains 15 residues. Looked up from germline, CDR1 is SGHAT and CDR2 is FQDESV (reference sequence). V shed 5 bases and J 7 bases; nucleotides not matched to a gene: 14. The sequence derives from a human donor in good health. The chain is built from TRBV11-1 and TRBJ2-7, with 7 bases fitting TRBD2. The sample comprised naive CD8+ T cells from blood. Subset indicated: CD45RA+ naive T cells. CDR3 region: CASSPLGGSAGEQYF. In DNA form, the CDR3 reads TGTGCCAGCAGCCCACTGGGCGGGAGTGCTGGGGAGCAGTACTTC.